This entry lists 11 T cell receptor beta chains sequenced from one sample in a study of blood T cell repertoires in COVID-19. This table comes from immunoSEQ multiplex PCR, and its TCRdb copy is limited to in-frame clones, with some not included. The repertoire consists of about 280,000 clones, with roughly 85% occurring once and the leading ten covering roughly 5.3%. Material for sequencing was peripheral blood. These receptors came from a man in his fifties with active or convalescent COVID-19.

J is TRBJ2-1 and V is TRBV29-1, with TRBD1 identical over 8 bases. Germline CDR1 reads SQVTM; CDR2 reads ANQGSEA. The CDR3 totals 14 residues. V was clipped by 4 bases and J by 2 bases; unmatched bases: 4. Written as DNA, the CDR3 is TGCAGCGTTGTACAGGGGGAAGCCTACAATGAGCAGTTCTTC. This translates into CSVVQGEAYNEQFF.

The gene calls are TRBV6-5 and TRBJ1-4; TRBD1 aligns across 8 bases. Germline CDR1 is MNHEY and CDR2 is SVGAGI. The CDR3 covers 16 residues. V dropped 0 bases and J dropped 7; count of bases not matched to a gene: 7. CDR3 region: CASSYSIQGGSEKLFF. CDR3 DNA sequence: TGTGCCAGCAGTTACTCAATACAGGGGGGGAGTGAAAAACTGTTTTTT.

J is TRBJ2-5 and V is TRBV5-1; D may be TRBD1 (6 bases). Germline CDR1 and CDR2: SGHRS and YFSETQ. CDR3 size: 14 residues. The V gene lost 4 bases and the J gene lost 1 base, with 11 bases spanning the gap. The CDR3 DNA sequence: TGCGCCAGCAGCCTCCGGGACACCCAAGAGACCCAGTACTTC. The encoded protein is CASSLRDTQETQYF.

The chain employs TRBV4-3 and TRBJ2-7, with D perhaps TRBD1 (6 bases). This CDR3 is 13 amino acids long. The germline V gene has CDR1 LGHNA and CDR2 YSLEER. Deletions cut 1 base from V and 7 bases from J, with 11 bases between. This CDR3 is CASSQGQGREQYF. The CDR3 region has the DNA TGCGCCAGCAGCCAAGGGCAGGGGCGGGAGCAGTACTTC.

This rearrangement joins TRBV7-8 to TRBJ2-1; 7 bases map to TRBD2. CDR1 is SGHVS, CDR2 FQNEAQ, per germline. The CDR3 has 14 residues. The V gene end was trimmed by 1 base and the J gene end by 3 bases; junction bases not matched to a gene: 0. The CDR3 is CASSLGDYYNEQFF. CDR3 in DNA: TGTGCCAGCAGCTTAGGGGACTACTACAATGAGCAGTTCTTC.

This chain links TRBV21-1 with TRBJ2-1; the D call TRBD2 from the table was never checked on the DNA. TRBV21-1 is annotated as a pseudogene. The CDR3 covers 15 residues. The CDR3 region has the DNA TGTGCCAGCAGCAAAGAGGAGCGGCACCTTCTAGGGCAGTTCTTC. This codes for CASSKEERHLLGQFF.

V and J are TRBV3-1 (or the pseudogene TRBV3-2) and TRBJ2-5; 7 nucleotides align to TRBD2. V lost 4 bases and J lost 3; bases outside the gene matches: 8. The CDR3 is 15 residues long. Per the germline V gene, CDR1 is LGHDT and CDR2 is YNNKEL (reference sequence). The CDR3 region is CASSRGGRGEETQYF. CDR3 DNA: TGTGCCAGCAGCCGGGGCGGGAGAGGCGAAGAGACCCAGTACTTC.

This clone was counted once. The chain links TRBV4-3 to TRBJ2-1; D is unclear. The length of the CDR3 is 15 residues. Germline CDR1 is LGHNA and CDR2 is YSLEER. Trimming took 0 bases from V and 7 from J, leaving 13 bases between them. CDR3 sequence: CASSQDWAKRNEQFF. CDR3 sequence (DNA): TGCGCCAGCAGCCAAGATTGGGCCAAACGGAATGAGCAGTTCTTC.

Worth noting for this clone: Additional DNA sequences in this sample encode the identical CDR3. This chain links TRBV28 with TRBJ1-4; 9 bases align to TRBD1. Per the germline V gene, CDR1 is MDHEN and CDR2 is SYDVKM. CDR3 size: 15 residues. The V gene end was trimmed by 4 bases and the J gene end by 6 bases; junction bases not matched to a gene: 6. CDR3 residues: CASSSPGQGDEKLFF. CDR3 sequence (DNA): TGTGCCAGCAGTTCACCGGGACAGGGAGATGAAAAACTGTTTTTT.

The chain is built from TRBV7-9 and TRBJ2-2; TRBD2 might be the D (6 bases). The CDR3 runs 14 residues. Germline assignment: CDR1 SEHNR and CDR2 FQNEAQ (reference sequence). Trimming left V 2 bases short and J 4 bases short, with 8 bases between. CDR3 in amino acids: CASSLFGSTGELFF. The CDR3 DNA reads as TGTGCCAGCAGCTTATTCGGGAGCACCGGGGAGCTGTTTTTT.

V and J are TRBV2 and TRBJ1-2, with 9 bases that match TRBD1. CDR1 and CDR2 from the germline V gene are SNHLY and FYNNEI. The V and J ends lost 8 bases and 6 bases, in that order; junction bases with no gene match: 4. The CDR3 consists of 12 residues. CDR3 in DNA: TGTGCCAGCCGGACAGGGGTTGATGGCTACACCTTC. This translates into CASRTGVDGYTF.